This T cell receptor (beta chain) derives from a study of shared clonotypes between healthy human individuals. General study results and limits: Naive subsets tended to show greater estimated richness than memory subsets.

TCRdb's table, derived via immunoSEQ multiplex PCR, lists solely in-frame clones and lacks some. This sample has some 1,100,000 clones, with about 84% found just once. V was cut by 7 bases and J by 4 bases, with 14 bases left in between. CDR3 size: 14 residues. Germline V gene lookup returns CDR1 MNHNS and CDR2 SASEGT. As concerns this clone: Its antigen remains unidentified.

The sample was memory CD4+ T cells from PBMCs. Subset noted: CD45RA-negative fraction. This TCR was recovered from a young man in good health. Some clones in this sample may be carry-over from other donors' samples. The chain uses TRBV6-1 and TRBJ1-3; D call uncertain. The CDR3 DNA follows: TGTGCCAGCATTTCGGGAGGGCTCGGAAACACCATATATTTT. This encodes CASISGGLGNTIYF.